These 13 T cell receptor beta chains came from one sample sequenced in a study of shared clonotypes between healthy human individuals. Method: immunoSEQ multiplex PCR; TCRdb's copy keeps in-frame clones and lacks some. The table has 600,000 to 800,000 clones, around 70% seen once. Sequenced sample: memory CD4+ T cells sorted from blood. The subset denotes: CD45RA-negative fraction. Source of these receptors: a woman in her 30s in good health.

Here the CDR3 reads CAWSVTGANTEAFF. In DNA, the CDR3 is TGTGCCTGGAGTGTCACAGGCGCGAACACTGAAGCTTTCTTT. This chain links TRBV30 with TRBJ1-1; possibly TRBD1 for D (5 bases). Germline V gives CDR1 GTSNPN, CDR2 SVGIG (reference sequence). The V end was cut by 0 bases, the J end by 1 base, with 9 bases between. The CDR3 runs 14 residues.

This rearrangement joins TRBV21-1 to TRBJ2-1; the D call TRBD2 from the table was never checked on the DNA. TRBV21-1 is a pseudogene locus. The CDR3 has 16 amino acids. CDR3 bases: TGTGCCAGCAGCAAGAGGAGCGGGAGGCCTTACAATGAGCAGTTCTTC. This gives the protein CASSKRSGRPYNEQFF.

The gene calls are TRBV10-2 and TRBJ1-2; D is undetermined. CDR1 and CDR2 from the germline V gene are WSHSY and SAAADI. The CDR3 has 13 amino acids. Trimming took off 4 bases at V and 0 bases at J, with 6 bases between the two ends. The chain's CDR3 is CASSGAANYGYTF. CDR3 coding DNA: TGCGCCAGCAGTGGAGCAGCTAACTATGGCTACACCTTC.

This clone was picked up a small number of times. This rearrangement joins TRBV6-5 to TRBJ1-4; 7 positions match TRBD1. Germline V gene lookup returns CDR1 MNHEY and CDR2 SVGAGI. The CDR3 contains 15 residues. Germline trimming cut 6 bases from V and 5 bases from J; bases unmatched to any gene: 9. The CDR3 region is CASSRGGTDNEKLFF. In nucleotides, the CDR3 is TGTGCCAGCAGCCGAGGGGGGACAGACAATGAAAAACTGTTTTTT.

CDR3 region: CASSRTGSYEQYF. Written as DNA, the CDR3 is TGTGCCAGCTCTAGGACAGGGTCCTACGAGCAGTACTTC. The chain is built from TRBV6-1 and TRBJ2-7, with 8 bases lining up with TRBD1. CDR1 and CDR2 from the germline V gene are MNHNS and SASEGT. CDR3 size: 13 residues. The ends lost 8 bases at V and 1 base at J; junction bases unmatched: 4.

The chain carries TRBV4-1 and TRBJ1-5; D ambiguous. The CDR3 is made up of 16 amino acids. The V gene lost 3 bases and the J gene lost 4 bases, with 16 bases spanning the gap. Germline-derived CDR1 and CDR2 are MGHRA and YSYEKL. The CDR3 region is CASSQVLTAGNQPQHF. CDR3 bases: TGCGCCAGCAGCCAGGTGTTGACTGCGGGGAATCAGCCCCAGCATTTT.

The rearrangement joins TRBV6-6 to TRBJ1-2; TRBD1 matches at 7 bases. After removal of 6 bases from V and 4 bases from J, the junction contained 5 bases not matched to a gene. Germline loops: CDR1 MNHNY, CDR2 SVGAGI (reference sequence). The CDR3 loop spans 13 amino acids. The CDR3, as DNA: TGTGCCAGCAGCAGGGGGGGCGGCTATGGCTACACCTTC. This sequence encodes CASSRGGGYGYTF.

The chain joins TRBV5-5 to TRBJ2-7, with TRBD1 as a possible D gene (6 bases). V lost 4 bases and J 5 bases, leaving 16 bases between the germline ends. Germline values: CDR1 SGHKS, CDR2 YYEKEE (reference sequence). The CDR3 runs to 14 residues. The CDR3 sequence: CASSPEPGHNEQYF. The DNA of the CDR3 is TGTGCCAGCAGCCCGGAGCCGGGACACAACGAGCAGTACTTC.

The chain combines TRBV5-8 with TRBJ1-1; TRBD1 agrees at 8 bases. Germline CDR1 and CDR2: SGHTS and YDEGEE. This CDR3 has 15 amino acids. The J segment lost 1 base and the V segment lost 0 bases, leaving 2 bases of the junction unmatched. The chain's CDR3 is CASSLVGTGNTEAFF. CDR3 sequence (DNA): TGTGCCAGCAGCTTGGTGGGGACAGGGAACACTGAAGCTTTCTTT.

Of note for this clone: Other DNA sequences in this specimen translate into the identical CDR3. The CDR3 region has the DNA TGTGCCAGCAGCCCCTCGGGGGGCGGAGAGACCCAGTACTTC. Translation gives CASSPSGGGETQYF. V and J are TRBV7-9 and TRBJ2-5, with D perhaps matching TRBD2 (7 bases). Trimming left V 5 bases short and J 4 bases short, with 14 bases between. The CDR3 is made up of 14 amino acids. Germline V CDR1 and CDR2: SEHNR, FQNEAQ (reference sequence). The full variable domain, rest sourced from reference TRBV7-9 and TRBJ2-5, is DTGVSQNPRHKITKRGQNVTFRCDPISEHNRLYWYRQTLGQGPEFLTYFQNEAQLEKSRLLSDRFSAERPKGSFSTLEIQRTEQGDSAMYLCASSPSGGGETQYFGPGTRLLVL.

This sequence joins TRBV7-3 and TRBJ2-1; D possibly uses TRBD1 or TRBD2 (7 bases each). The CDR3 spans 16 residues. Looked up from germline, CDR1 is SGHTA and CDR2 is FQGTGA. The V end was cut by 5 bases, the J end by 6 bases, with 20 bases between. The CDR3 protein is CASSDLGGTDINEQFF. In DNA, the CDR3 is TGTGCCAGCAGCGACCTGGGGGGGACAGATATCAATGAGCAGTTCTTC.

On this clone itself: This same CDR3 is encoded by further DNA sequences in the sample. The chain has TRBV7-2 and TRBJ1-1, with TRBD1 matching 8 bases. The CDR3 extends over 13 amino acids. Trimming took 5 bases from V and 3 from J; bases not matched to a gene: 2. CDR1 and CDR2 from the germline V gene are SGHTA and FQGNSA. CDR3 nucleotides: TGTGCCAGCAGCGGACAGGGATACACTGAAGCTTTCTTT. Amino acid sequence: CASSGQGYTEAFF.

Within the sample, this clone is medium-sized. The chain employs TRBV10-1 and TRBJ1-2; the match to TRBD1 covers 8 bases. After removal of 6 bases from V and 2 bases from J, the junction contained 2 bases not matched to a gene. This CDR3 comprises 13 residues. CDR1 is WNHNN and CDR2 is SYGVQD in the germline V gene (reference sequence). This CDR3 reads CASSRDRNYGYTF. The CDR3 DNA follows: TGCGCCAGCAGCCGGGACAGGAACTATGGCTACACCTTC.